The rows below give T cell receptor beta chains drawn from one sample of a study of blood T cells in healthy people across ages. TCRdb fed the 5' RACE reads into MiXCR, producing one record per CDR3 protein. The data contain about a million distinct CDR3 sequences, roughly 51% of them singletons. The specimen sequenced was blood. The source of these receptors is an older woman in good health. Both conserved end residues are part of each CDR3. A D gene is named only where the DNA matches it firmly. For some rows the clone size is stated as once, few or many, or as a class when expanded; others skip it.

v_gene	abundance	d_gene	j_gene	CDR3aa	CDR3nt
TRBV5-6	NA	NA	TRBJ1-2	CASSFLGEWRYNYGYTF	TGTGCCAGCAGCTTTTTAGGGGAATGGCGGTACAACTATGGCTACACCTTC
TRBV21-1	once	NA	TRBJ1-1	CASRKTTGSTEAFF	TGTGCCAGCAGGAAGACGACGGGGAGCACTGAAGCTTTCTTT
TRBV27	NA	NA	TRBJ1-2	CASRSTGYAGYTF	TGTGCCAGCAGGAGTACAGGGTATGCTGGCTACACCTTC
TRBV7-2	NA	TRBD2	TRBJ2-1	CASSLSGSFYNEQFF	TGTGCCAGCAGTCTTAGCGGGAGTTTTTACAATGAGCAGTTCTTC
TRBV7-6	NA	NA	TRBJ2-5	CACSFALRETQYF	TGTGCCTGCAGCTTCGCGTTACGAGAGACCCAGTACTTC
TRBV2	NA	NA	TRBJ2-2	CASSATSNTGELFF	TGTGCCAGCAGTGCGACATCGAACACCGGGGAGCTGTTTTTT
TRBV29-1	few	NA	TRBJ2-5	CSAGVSPRETQYF	TGCAGCGCTGGAGTAAGCCCTAGAGAGACCCAGTACTTC
TRBV4-1	NA	TRBD1	TRBJ1-3	CASSLTGAHEGNTIYF	TGCGCCAGCAGCCTGACAGGGGCGCATGAGGGAAACACCATATATTTT
TRBV6-4	few	TRBD1	TRBJ1-2	CASSDSGTENYGYTF	TGTGCCAGCAGTGACTCCGGGACAGAGAACTATGGCTACACCTTC
TRBV4-1	once	NA	TRBJ1-2	CASSQIMPKTGRDYGYTF	TGCGCCAGCAGCCAAATAATGCCTAAGACAGGTCGGGATTATGGCTACACCTTC
TRBV9	few	NA	TRBJ2-3	CASSVTPSGRAADTQYF	TGTGCCAGCAGCGTAACGCCGTCCGGCAGGGCGGCAGATACGCAGTATTTT
TRBV27	NA	NA	TRBJ2-5	CASSFHTGFDEQYF	TGTGCCAGCAGCTTCCACACCGGGTTCGATGAGCAGTACTTC
TRBV15	NA	TRBD1	TRBJ2-4	CATSRDRGPLGYF	TGTGCCACCAGCAGAGATAGGGGGCCCTTGGGGTACTTC
TRBV6-5	few	TRBD2	TRBJ2-7	CASSWTSGLREQYF	TGTGCCAGCTCCTGGACTAGCGGACTACGCGAGCAGTACTTC
TRBV7-8	NA	NA	TRBJ1-2	CASSPRRGLGFPGYTF	TGTGCCAGCAGCCCCAGGCGGGGGCTAGGGTTCCCAGGCTACACCTTC
TRBV20-1	NA	NA	TRBJ2-3	CSAEDGGSTDTQYF	TGCAGTGCCGAAGACGGTGGGAGCACAGATACGCAGTATTTT
TRBV6-5	NA	NA	TRBJ2-1	CASQTPYEQFF	TGTGCCAGCCAAACCCCCTATGAGCAGTTCTTC
TRBV6-1	NA	TRBD2	TRBJ2-5	CASKGRHIAGGPKTQYF	TGTGCCAGCAAGGGGCGCCACATAGCGGGAGGGCCGAAGACCCAGTACTTC